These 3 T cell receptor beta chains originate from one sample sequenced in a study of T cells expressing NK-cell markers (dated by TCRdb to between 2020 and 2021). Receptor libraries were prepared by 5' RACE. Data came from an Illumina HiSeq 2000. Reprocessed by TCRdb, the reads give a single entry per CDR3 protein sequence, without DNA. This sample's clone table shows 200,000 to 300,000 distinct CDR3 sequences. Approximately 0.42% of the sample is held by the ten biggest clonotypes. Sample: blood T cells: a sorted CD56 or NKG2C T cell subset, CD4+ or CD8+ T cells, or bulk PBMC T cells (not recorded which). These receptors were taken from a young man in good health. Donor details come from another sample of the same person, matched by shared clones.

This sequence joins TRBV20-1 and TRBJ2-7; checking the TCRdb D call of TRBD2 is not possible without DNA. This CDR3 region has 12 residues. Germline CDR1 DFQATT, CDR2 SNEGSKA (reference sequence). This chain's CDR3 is CSVVAGGHEQYF.

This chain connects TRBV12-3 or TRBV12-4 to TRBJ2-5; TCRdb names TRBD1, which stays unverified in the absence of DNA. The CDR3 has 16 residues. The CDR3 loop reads CASSLDGQLFQETQYF.

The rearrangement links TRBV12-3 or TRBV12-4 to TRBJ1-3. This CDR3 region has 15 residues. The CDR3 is CASSLGARLGNTIYF.